These T cell receptor beta chains were read from a single sample in a study of OX40 agonist ivuxolimab in advanced cancers. Profiled with immunoSEQ multiplex PCR; TCRdb holds only in-frame clones, not every one. The table lists some 99,000 clones, approximately 95% of them singletons. The specimen comprised CD4+ or CD8+ T cells sorted from blood, sampled in a trial of the OX40 agonist ivuxolimab. The source is an adult with an advanced solid tumor such as melanoma, head and neck, liver or kidney cancer. The CDR3 runs from the conserved cysteine through the conserved F or W. The D gene is left open where the match is weak. Size values are once, few and many counts, or a class for expanded clones, and some rows have none.

abundance: NA; d_gene: TRBD1; j_gene: TRBJ1-2; v_gene: TRBV6-4; CDR3aa: CASSPGQGSNYGYTF; CDR3nt: TGTGCCAGCAGCCCCGGACAGGGGTCTAACTATGGCTACACCTTC
abundance: NA; d_gene: TRBD2; j_gene: TRBJ2-1; v_gene: TRBV5-1; CDR3aa: CASTPTSGYNEQFF; CDR3nt: TGCGCCAGCACCCCGACTAGCGGGTACAATGAGCAGTTCTTC
abundance: NA; d_gene: TRBD2; j_gene: TRBJ2-1; v_gene: TRBV18; CDR3aa: CASSPFETSGRAYNEQFF; CDR3nt: TGTGCCAGCTCACCTTTTGAGACTAGCGGGAGGGCCTACAATGAGCAGTTCTTC
abundance: once; d_gene: NA; j_gene: TRBJ2-7; v_gene: TRBV28; CDR3aa: CASSFWSLGQSTYEQYF; CDR3nt: TGTGCCAGCAGTTTTTGGTCGCTGGGACAATCAACCTACGAGCAGTACTTC
abundance: once; d_gene: NA; j_gene: TRBJ1-2; v_gene: TRBV6-1; CDR3aa: CASTPEGFYGYTF; CDR3nt: TGTGCCAGCACCCCGGAAGGTTTCTATGGCTACACCTTC
abundance: NA; d_gene: NA; j_gene: TRBJ1-5; v_gene: TRBV6-1; CDR3aa: CASLTRDQPQHF; CDR3nt: TGTGCCAGCCTAACAAGGGATCAGCCCCAGCATTTT
abundance: NA; d_gene: NA; j_gene: TRBJ1-3; v_gene: TRBV4-1; CDR3aa: CASSQMTGSGNTIYF; CDR3nt: TGCGCCAGCAGCCAGATGACAGGCTCTGGAAACACCATATATTTT
abundance: NA; d_gene: TRBD1; j_gene: TRBJ2-3; v_gene: TRBV19; CDR3aa: CASSPRDRDTDTQYF; CDR3nt: TGTGCCAGTAGTCCCCGGGACAGGGATACAGATACGCAGTATTTT
abundance: NA; d_gene: TRBD2; j_gene: TRBJ2-7; v_gene: TRBV7-2; CDR3aa: CASSLAAGGGEQYF; CDR3nt: TGTGCCAGCAGCTTAGCAGCGGGAGGGGGCGAGCAGTACTTC
abundance: NA; d_gene: NA; j_gene: TRBJ2-7; v_gene: TRBV7-2; CDR3aa: CASSSRSNEQYF; CDR3nt: TGTGCCAGCAGCTCCCGTTCCAACGAGCAGTACTTC
abundance: NA; d_gene: NA; j_gene: TRBJ1-2; v_gene: TRBV5-1; CDR3aa: CASSLRDGRNYGYTF; CDR3nt: TGCGCCAGCAGCCTCCGGGACGGCCGTAACTATGGCTACACCTTC
abundance: NA; d_gene: NA; j_gene: TRBJ1-2; v_gene: TRBV20-1; CDR3aa: CSAREEGSAF; CDR3nt: TGCAGTGCTAGAGAGGAGGGTAGCGCCTTC
abundance: once; d_gene: TRBD1; j_gene: TRBJ2-7; v_gene: TRBV18; CDR3aa: CASSPVTGAEQYF; CDR3nt: TGTGCCAGCTCACCAGTCACAGGGGCCGAGCAGTACTTC
abundance: NA; d_gene: NA; j_gene: TRBJ1-5; v_gene: TRBV19; CDR3aa: CASSPWTDNQPQHF; CDR3nt: TGTGCCAGTAGTCCCTGGACAGACAATCAGCCCCAGCATTTT
abundance: NA; d_gene: TRBD1; j_gene: TRBJ2-7; v_gene: TRBV6-6; CDR3aa: CASSLFGTGVYEQYF; CDR3nt: TGTGCCAGCAGTCTCTTCGGGACAGGGGTCTACGAGCAGTACTTC
abundance: NA; d_gene: NA; j_gene: TRBJ1-1; v_gene: TRBV7-9; CDR3aa: CASSRGGKNTEAFF; CDR3nt: TGTGCCAGCAGCCGGGGGGGTAAGAACACTGAAGCTTTCTTT
abundance: NA; d_gene: NA; j_gene: TRBJ2-5; v_gene: TRBV7-2; CDR3aa: CASSLLGGSGETQYF; CDR3nt: TGTGCCAGCAGCCTTCTGGGGGGCTCAGGGGAGACCCAGTACTTC
abundance: NA; d_gene: NA; j_gene: TRBJ1-2; v_gene: TRBV19; CDR3aa: CASNIVGRLYYGYTF; CDR3nt: TGTGCCAGTAACATCGTTGGGCGGCTCTACTATGGCTACACCTTC
abundance: NA; d_gene: NA; j_gene: TRBJ1-6; v_gene: TRBV11-2; CDR3aa: CASSFTVYNSPLHF; CDR3nt: TGTGCCAGCAGCTTTACAGTTTATAATTCACCCCTCCACTTT
abundance: NA; d_gene: NA; j_gene: TRBJ2-7; v_gene: TRBV2; CDR3aa: CASRGQGGEQYF; CDR3nt: TGTGCCAGCAGGGGGCAGGGAGGCGAGCAGTACTTC
abundance: NA; d_gene: NA; j_gene: TRBJ2-3; v_gene: TRBV15; CDR3aa: CATSRDFGSTDTQYF; CDR3nt: TGTGCCACCAGCAGAGATTTCGGGAGCACAGATACGCAGTATTTT
abundance: NA; d_gene: TRBD1; j_gene: TRBJ2-5; v_gene: TRBV14; CDR3aa: CASSQLIDGQGKGETQYF; CDR3nt: TGTGCCAGCAGCCAGCTAATAGACGGACAGGGCAAAGGGGAGACCCAGTACTTC
abundance: once; d_gene: NA; j_gene: TRBJ2-2; v_gene: TRBV19; CDR3aa: CASSPHGTYTGELFF; CDR3nt: TGTGCCAGTAGTCCCCACGGGACATACACCGGGGAGCTGTTTTTT
abundance: NA; d_gene: NA; j_gene: TRBJ1-5; v_gene: TRBV6-5; CDR3aa: CASSYSGGDKQPQHF; CDR3nt: TGTGCCAGCAGTTACTCGGGGGGGGACAAGCAGCCCCAGCATTTT
abundance: NA; d_gene: TRBD1; j_gene: TRBJ2-3; v_gene: TRBV9; CDR3aa: CASSTTGASTDTQYF; CDR3nt: TGTGCCAGCAGCACAACAGGGGCCAGCACAGATACGCAGTATTTT
abundance: NA; d_gene: NA; j_gene: TRBJ2-1; v_gene: TRBV19; CDR3aa: CASSIGMVRDNEQFF; CDR3nt: TGTGCCAGTAGTATAGGGATGGTGAGGGACAATGAGCAGTTCTTC
abundance: NA; d_gene: TRBD1; j_gene: TRBJ1-4; v_gene: TRBV10-2; CDR3aa: CASTNRDRGEKLFF; CDR3nt: TGCGCCAGCACCAACCGGGACAGGGGTGAAAAACTGTTTTTT
abundance: NA; d_gene: NA; j_gene: TRBJ2-1; v_gene: TRBV4-3; CDR3aa: CASSQDYGFSYNEQFF; CDR3nt: TGCGCCAGCAGCCAAGATTACGGGTTCTCCTACAATGAGCAGTTCTTC